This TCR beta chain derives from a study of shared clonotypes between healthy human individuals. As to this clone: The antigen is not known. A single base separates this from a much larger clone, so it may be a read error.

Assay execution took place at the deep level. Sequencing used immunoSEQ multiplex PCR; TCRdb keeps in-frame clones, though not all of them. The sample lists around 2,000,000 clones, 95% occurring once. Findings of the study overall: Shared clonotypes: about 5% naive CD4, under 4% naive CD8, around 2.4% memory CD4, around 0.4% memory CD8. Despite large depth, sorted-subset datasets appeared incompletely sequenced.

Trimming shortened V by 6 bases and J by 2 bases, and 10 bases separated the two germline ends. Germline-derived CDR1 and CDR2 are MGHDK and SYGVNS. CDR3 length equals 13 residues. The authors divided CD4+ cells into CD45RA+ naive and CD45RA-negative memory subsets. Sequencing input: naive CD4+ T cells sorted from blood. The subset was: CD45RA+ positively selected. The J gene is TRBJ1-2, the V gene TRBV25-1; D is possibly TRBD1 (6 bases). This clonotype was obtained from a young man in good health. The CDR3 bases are TGTGCCAGCAGAGGACAGCTAAACTATGGCTACACCTTC. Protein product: CASRGQLNYGYTF.